What follows are 9 T cell receptor beta chains derived from one specimen sequenced in a study of cytomegalovirus exposure and HLA in healthy donors. PCR employed 60 Vbeta and 13 Jbeta primers. Profiling relied on immunoSEQ multiplex PCR, and the TCRdb table lists in-frame clones only, not all of them. In the table there are some 120,000 clones, approximately 81% of which are singletons. The specimen sequenced was PBMCs. The receptors here all came from a woman between 35 and 50 years old in good health and CMV-seronegative.

The CDR3 loop reads CASSVEAGPPYEQYF. The CDR3 DNA sequence: TGTGCCAGCAGCGTCGAGGCGGGTCCACCCTACGAGCAGTACTTC. The V call is TRBV9, the J call TRBJ2-7; D may be TRBD2 (5 bases). Germline V CDR1 and CDR2: SGDLS, YYNGEE. CDR3 length equals 15 residues. Between the trimmed V and J ends, which lost 2 bases and 2 bases, there was a span of 14 bases.

V gene TRBV19 combines with J gene TRBJ2-1; 9 nucleotides match TRBD2. The CDR3 loop spans 17 amino acids. The V segment lost 5 bases and the J segment 2 bases; nucleotides outside the gene matches: 10. Per germline, CDR1 LNHDA and CDR2 SQIVND (reference sequence). The CDR3 nucleotides are TGTGCCAGTAGTCCCCAATCGACTAGCGGTCCCTACAATGAGCAGTTCTTC. Protein sequence: CASSPQSTSGPYNEQFF.

This chain connects TRBV6-6 to TRBJ2-3; 12 nucleotides agree with TRBD1. V was clipped by 7 bases and J by 6 bases; unmatched bases: 11. The CDR3 covers 16 residues. Germline V lookup: CDR1 MNHNY, CDR2 SVGAGI (reference sequence). The CDR3 DNA reads as TGTGCCAGCATCGACGGGGGACAGGGGGCTTTGGATACGCAGTATTTT. This sequence encodes CASIDGGQGALDTQYF.

The V call is TRBV6-5, the J call TRBJ1-1, with 7 bases aligning to TRBD1. The CDR3 has 16 amino acids. Germline values: CDR1 MNHEY, CDR2 SVGAGI. V was clipped by 2 bases and J by 1 base; unmatched bases: 7. The CDR3 nucleotides read TGTGCCAGCAGTTACCCTCCGGGACAGAGGAACACTGAAGCTTTCTTT. This codes for CASSYPPGQRNTEAFF.

The chain is built from TRBV19 and TRBJ2-1; 10 bases align to TRBD2. This CDR3 spans 17 amino acids. The V segment lost 6 bases and the J segment 0 bases; nucleotides outside the gene matches: 8. Germline CDR1 reads LNHDA; CDR2 reads SQIVND (reference sequence). The CDR3 nucleotides read TGTGCCAGTAGCAGGACCGGACTAGCGGACTCCTACAATGAGCAGTTCTTC. Its protein is CASSRTGLADSYNEQFF. The complete variable domain, with remaining parts taken from reference TRBV19 and TRBJ2-1, reads DGGITQSPKYLFRKEGQNVTLSCEQNLNHDAMYWYRQDPGQGLRLIYYSQIVNDFQKGDIAEGYSVSREKKESFPLTVTSAQKNPTAFYLCASSRTGLADSYNEQFFGPGTRLTVL.

This rearrangement joins TRBV19 to TRBJ2-3; 12 bases fit TRBD2. The CDR3 length is 18 residues. V lost 0 bases, J lost 3 bases, and 7 bases stayed unmatched. Germline V gene data show CDR1 as LNHDA and CDR2 as SQIVND (reference sequence). The CDR3 nucleotides read TGTGCCAGTAGTATAGATCGGCTAGCGGGAGGGAGTACAGATACGCAGTATTTT. Protein product: CASSIDRLAGGSTDTQYF.

V is TRBV5-1 and J is TRBJ2-3; TRBD1 agrees at 7 bases. The CDR3 length is 15 residues. Trimming at V came to 1 base and at J to 2 bases, leaving 4 bases not matched to a gene. Germline values: CDR1 SGHRS, CDR2 YFSETQ. The DNA of the CDR3 is TGCGCCAGCAGCTTGAGCCAGGGGGACACAGATACGCAGTATTTT. Translated, it gives CASSLSQGDTDTQYF.

For this clone: A read error may account for a junction end that differs from germline. CDR3 DNA sequence: TGTTCCAGCAGCTTAGCGGGGGGGACGAACACTGAAGCTTTCTTT. This codes for CSSSLAGGTNTEAFF. The V and J genes are TRBV7-9 and TRBJ1-1; tentatively, D is TRBD1 (5 bases). Germline V gene data show CDR1 as SEHNR and CDR2 as FQNEAQ (reference sequence). This CDR3 has 15 residues.

V usage is TRBV6-5 and J usage is TRBJ1-2; 9 bases match TRBD1. There are 15 residues in the CDR3. The V and J ends lost 6 bases and 7 bases, in that order; junction bases with no gene match: 12. Looked up from germline, CDR1 is MNHEY and CDR2 is SVGAGI. The CDR3 DNA is TGTGCCAGCAGCCGGACAGGGGCAAGAGGGCTTGGCTACACCTTC. This translates into CASSRTGARGLGYTF.